This passage covers 27 T cell receptor beta chains from one sample sequenced in a study of T cell responses to AZD1222 COVID-19 vaccine (dated by TCRdb to the early 2020s). Libraries were constructed by the immunoSEQ multiplex PCR assay. TCRdb holds this immuneACCESS table with in-frame rearrangements only. Some clones are missing; in checked studies, unresolved V genes explain under half, and the rest has no known cause. A total of tens of thousands of clones appear in this sample, around 90% of them only once. Around 1.4% of the sample is in the top ten clones. Explained via the paper, the time point label denotes: about 28 days (+/-7) after the second vaccine dose. The sequencing here drew on peripheral blood, taken 28 days after the second AZD1222 dose. The receptors derive from an adult who received the AZD1222 COVID-19 vaccine.

This clone came up once. The V call is TRBV3-1 (or the pseudogene TRBV3-2), the J call TRBJ2-3; TRBD2 matches at 11 bases. This CDR3 comprises 15 residues. The V gene's germline CDR1 is LGHDT and CDR2 YNNKEL (reference sequence). V lost 6 bases, J lost 3 bases, and 5 bases stayed unmatched. CDR3: CASSHSGGVTDTQYF. The CDR3 DNA is TGTGCCAGCAGTCATAGCGGGGGGGTGACAGATACGCAGTATTTT.

Here the CDR3 reads CASSSGQGAYGYTF. In nucleotides, the CDR3 is TGTGCCAGCAGTTCCGGACAGGGGGCATATGGCTACACCTTC. The chain uses TRBV28 and TRBJ1-2, with 11 bases that match TRBD1. Germline CDR1 is MDHEN and CDR2 is SYDVKM. V was pared by 4 bases and J by 5 bases, with 3 bases of the junction left unmatched. There are 14 residues in the CDR3.

This chain connects TRBV7-2 to TRBJ2-2, with TRBD2 identical over 9 bases. The germline V gene encodes CDR1 SGHTA and CDR2 FQGNSA. Germline trimming cut 5 bases from V and 8 bases from J; bases unmatched to any gene: 9. The CDR3 is 15 amino acids. CDR3 residues: CASSQRAGGGGELFF. The CDR3 DNA reads as TGTGCCAGCAGCCAGAGAGCGGGGGGAGGTGGGGAGCTGTTTTTT. The whole variable domain, remainder taken from reference TRBV7-2 and TRBJ2-2, is GAGVSQSPSNKVTEKGKDVELRCDPISGHTALYWYRQSLGQGLEFLIYFQGNSAPDKSGLPSDRFSAERTGGSVSTLTIQRTQQEDSAVYLCASSQRAGGGGELFFGEGSRLTVL.

The chain links TRBV5-1 to TRBJ1-4, with D hard to call. The CDR3 runs to 13 residues. The germline V gene has CDR1 SGHRS and CDR2 YFSETQ. Trimming left V 4 bases short and J 3 bases short, with 7 bases between. The CDR3 here is CASSLEPNEKLFF. DNA for the CDR3: TGCGCCAGCAGCCTGGAACCTAATGAAAAACTGTTTTTT.

The J gene is TRBJ2-3, the V gene TRBV12-5, with TRBD2 matching over 7 bases. This CDR3 has 14 residues. V trimming: 7 bases; J trimming: 4 bases; junction bases outside the gene matches: 8. Germline V gives CDR1 LGHNT, CDR2 FRNRAP. CDR3 sequence (DNA): TGTGCTAGTGCCCCAGCGGGGAACGCAGATACGCAGTATTTT. This codes for CASAPAGNADTQYF.

This clone was picked up a small number of times. The CDR3 spells CASVTTGTPRTEAFF. The CDR3 coding sequence is TGTGCCAGCGTAACGACAGGGACTCCGAGGACTGAAGCTTTCTTT. V and J are TRBV19 and TRBJ1-1; 7 bases are a match to TRBD1. The CDR3 contains 15 residues. Germline lookup yields CDR1 LNHDA and CDR2 SQIVND (reference sequence). With 9 bases clipped from V and 5 bases from J, the junction kept 15 bases outside the gene matches.

The chain uses TRBV6-4 and TRBJ1-6; perhaps TRBD1 as D (5 bases). CDR1 and CDR2 (germline): MRHNA, SNTAGT. V shed 10 bases and J shed 5 bases, with 12 bases lying between them. CDR3 length equals 13 residues. The chain's CDR3 is CATSGGDNSPLHF. CDR3 nucleotides: TGTGCCACCTCTGGGGGGGATAATTCACCCCTCCACTTT.

The chain employs TRBV9 and TRBJ1-4; D is uncertain. Germline V CDR1 and CDR2: SGDLS, YYNGEE. V lost 4 bases to trimming and J lost 0 bases, with 7 bases between them. The CDR3 runs 14 residues. For the CDR3, the DNA is TGTGCCAGCAGCCCAACAGCAACTAATGAAAAACTGTTTTTT. Its translation: CASSPTATNEKLFF.

The chain employs TRBV11-2 and TRBJ2-1, with 10 bases fitting TRBD1. The ends lost 5 bases at V and 7 bases at J; junction bases unmatched: 8. Germline CDR1 SGHAT, CDR2 FQNNGV. This CDR3 is 15 amino acids long. The CDR3: CASSLGQGGLNEQFF. DNA for the CDR3: TGTGCCAGCAGCCTTGGACAGGGGGGATTGAATGAGCAGTTCTTC.

The V and J genes are TRBV7-2 and TRBJ1-3; possibly TRBD1 for D (5 bases). Looked up from germline, CDR1 is SGHTA and CDR2 is FQGNSA. The CDR3 runs 17 residues. V was cut by 0 bases and J by 2 bases, with 14 bases left in between. The CDR3 reads CASSLASRVGPGNTIYF. As DNA, the CDR3 is TGTGCCAGCAGCTTAGCTTCCAGGGTAGGACCTGGAAACACCATATATTTT.

Concerning this clone: Other nucleotide sequences in the sample specify the same CDR3. This rearrangement joins TRBV18 to TRBJ2-7; the D is unclear. V was clipped by 3 bases and J by 0 bases, with 3 bases between them. Looked up from germline, CDR1 is KGHSH and CDR2 is LQKENI. The CDR3 spans 12 residues. CDR3 nucleotides: TGTGCCAGCTCACCTAGCTCCTACGAGCAGTACTTC. Encoded protein: CASSPSSYEQYF.

The V gene is TRBV12-3 or TRBV12-4, the J gene TRBJ1-6; D ambiguous. The V end was cut by 5 bases, the J end by 14 bases, with 16 bases between. There are 13 residues in the CDR3. The CDR3 sequence: CASSPLIDLSLHF. CDR3 bases: TGTGCCAGCAGTCCCCTAATCGATCTGTCCCTCCACTTT.

V is TRBV24-1 and J is TRBJ2-7, with D unclear. V was clipped by 8 bases and J by 5 bases, with 15 bases between them. This CDR3 contains 13 residues. Germline CDR1 is KGHDR and CDR2 is SFDVKD. The CDR3 nucleotides are TGTGCCACCAATAATCGTCCCCCCGACGAGCAGTACTTC. Translating gives CATNNRPPDEQYF.

Details on this clone: One end of the junction fails to match germline, which may point to a read error. The J gene is TRBJ1-5, the V gene TRBV5-3; D unclear. TRBV5-3 counts as an open reading frame of uncertain function. The CDR3 length is 12 residues. CDR3 DNA sequence: TGTGCCAGAAGCTTGCGTGTACTGAAAGGCGTATTT. Translating it yields CARSLRVLKGVF.

This clone was detected only a few times. This rearrangement joins TRBV9 to TRBJ1-1, with D uncertain. The germline gives CDR1 SGDLS, CDR2 YYNGEE. The V end was cut by 0 bases, the J end by 7 bases, with 10 bases between. The CDR3 contains 13 residues. The CDR3 coding sequence is TGTGCCAGCAGCGTAGTTTTGGTTGGTGAAGCTTTCTTT. It is translated as CASSVVLVGEAFF.

The rearrangement joins TRBV23-1 to TRBJ1-1; no firm D call. TRBV23-1 is marked as an open reading frame, function uncertain. This CDR3 region has 13 residues. Trimming took 4 bases from V and 1 from J, leaving 7 bases between them. The CDR3 DNA sequence: TGCGCCAGCAGTCTCGCGGGGAACACTGAAGCTTTCTTT. As protein: CASSLAGNTEAFF.

The chain has TRBV29-1 and TRBJ1-2, with a weak D call TRBD1 (5 bases). The germline V gene encodes CDR1 SQVTM and CDR2 ANQGSEA. Trimming took 7 bases from V and 6 from J, leaving 15 bases between them. This CDR3 spans 12 amino acids. CDR3 in DNA: TGCAGCGCCTTCGGACAAGGGGATGGCTACACCTTC. Protein sequence: CSAFGQGDGYTF.

This chain connects TRBV5-4 to TRBJ1-2; 9 bases are shared with TRBD1. Germline CDR1 SGHNT, CDR2 YYREEE (reference sequence). This CDR3 has 14 amino acids. Losses at the gene ends were 6 bases for V and 5 bases for J; bases not matched to a gene: 8. The chain's CDR3 is CASIKTGTGYGYTF. CDR3 nucleotide sequence: TGTGCCAGCATAAAAACGGGGACAGGGTATGGCTACACCTTC.

A remark on this clone: Other DNA sequences in the sample encode the same CDR3. The V and J genes are TRBV18 and TRBJ1-1, with no clear D. Germline-derived CDR1 and CDR2 are KGHSH and LQKENI. This CDR3 spans 13 amino acids. Deletions cut 3 bases from V and 1 base from J, with 6 bases between. Written as DNA, the CDR3 is TGTGCCAGCTCACCGGGAGAGAACACTGAAGCTTTCTTT. Encoded protein: CASSPGENTEAFF.

The V call is TRBV5-1, the J call TRBJ2-7; tentative D call: TRBD1 (5 bases). V lost 0 bases and J lost 7, with 20 bases in between. The CDR3 extends over 16 amino acids. Germline assignment: CDR1 SGHRS and CDR2 YFSETQ. CDR3 in DNA: TGCGCCAGCAGCTTGGGTGGCCGGCAGGGCGAGTTGGAGCAGTACTTC. The encoded protein is CASSLGGRQGELEQYF.

This chain connects TRBV12-3 or TRBV12-4 to TRBJ2-7; no firm D call. The CDR3 covers 13 residues. Trimming stripped 4 bases from V and 6 bases from J, with 13 bases between. DNA for the CDR3: TGTGCCAGCAGTTCCGGGCTCCGAGTCGAGCAGTACTTC. It yields the protein CASSSGLRVEQYF.

Concerning this clone: The identical CDR3 is also encoded by other nucleotide sequences in the sample. V gene TRBV30 combines with J gene TRBJ1-3, with D perhaps TRBD1 (5 bases). Per the germline V gene, CDR1 is GTSNPN and CDR2 is SVGIG (reference sequence). V dropped 0 bases and J dropped 0 bases, with 6 bases sitting between them. This CDR3 contains 14 residues. CDR3 DNA: TGTGCCTGGAGTGTTGGGGGCTCTGGAAACACCATATATTTT. Protein product: CAWSVGGSGNTIYF.

The chain has TRBV10-3 and TRBJ1-5, with a possible D match to TRBD1 (6 bases). The V end lost 11 bases, the J end lost 2 bases, and 13 bases lay between the germline ends. Germline V gives CDR1 ENHRY, CDR2 SYGVKD. This CDR3 contains 13 residues. The CDR3 is CAVAYRGNQPQHF. CDR3 coding DNA: TGTGCCGTCGCTTACAGGGGCAATCAGCCCCAGCATTTT.

This clone was seen just once. The chain uses TRBV28 and TRBJ1-2; 9 bases line up with TRBD1. This CDR3 contains 14 residues. Per the germline V gene, CDR1 is MDHEN and CDR2 is SYDVKM. J lost 5 bases, V lost 6 bases, and 7 bases had no gene match. DNA of the CDR3: TGTGCCAGCAGCCTTGACGGACAGGGGTATGGCTACACCTTC. It specifies CASSLDGQGYGYTF.

V gene TRBV13 combines with J gene TRBJ2-7, with 9 bases identical to TRBD2. Germline V gives CDR1 PRHDT, CDR2 FYEKMQ (reference sequence). The V and J ends lost 4 bases and 5 bases, in that order; junction bases with no gene match: 18. This CDR3 has 18 amino acids. DNA for the CDR3: TGTGCCAGCAGCTCAATCCATGCCCCTGCCGGGACTAGCAACGAGCAGTACTTC. Its translation is CASSSIHAPAGTSNEQYF.

The chain uses TRBV3-1 (or the pseudogene TRBV3-2) and TRBJ2-7; no firm D call. Between the trimmed V and J ends, which lost 1 base and 5 bases, there was a span of 6 bases. Germline-derived CDR1 and CDR2 are LGHDT and YNNKEL (reference sequence). The CDR3 totals 12 residues. The CDR3 coding sequence is TGTGCCAGCAGCCAAGGAGAACACGAGCAGTACTTC. Its translation is CASSQGEHEQYF.

This clone was counted a single time. The chain recombines TRBV7-2 with TRBJ1-4, with a tentative D call TRBD1 (5 bases). V shed 3 bases and J shed 8 bases, with 16 bases lying between them. The CDR3 runs 15 residues. The germline CDR1 and CDR2 sequences are SGHTA and FQGNSA. This CDR3 is CASSFTGTLGEKLFF. In nucleotides, the CDR3 is TGTGCCAGCAGCTTTACCGGGACTTTGGGAGAAAAACTGTTTTTT.